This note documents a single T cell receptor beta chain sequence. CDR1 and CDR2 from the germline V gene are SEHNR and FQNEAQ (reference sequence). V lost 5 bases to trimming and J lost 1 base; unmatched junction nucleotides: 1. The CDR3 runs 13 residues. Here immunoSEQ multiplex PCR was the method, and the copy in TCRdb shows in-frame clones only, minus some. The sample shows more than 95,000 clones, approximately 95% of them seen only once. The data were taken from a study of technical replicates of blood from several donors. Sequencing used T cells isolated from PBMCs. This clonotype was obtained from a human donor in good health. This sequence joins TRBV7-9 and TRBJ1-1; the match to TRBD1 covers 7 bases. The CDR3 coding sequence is TGTGCCAGCAGCCGACAGGGGAACACTGAAGCTTTCTTT. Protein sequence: CASSRQGNTEAFF.